This TCR beta chain was sequenced during a study of shared clonotypes between healthy human individuals. Whole-study findings and limits: At large depth, rarefaction still showed sorted-subset sequencing to be incomplete. Among four donors, roughly 5% of naive CD4 clonotypes were found in common. Apart from blood, nothing was sampled; tissue repertoires likely differ.

The CDR3 totals 12 residues. The V gene lost 0 bases and the J gene lost 2 bases, with 1 base spanning the gap. Per germline, CDR1 MGHDK and CDR2 SYGVNS. Naive-designated CD8 cells lacked CD45RO, were positively enriched for CCR7, and omitted terminally differentiated effector memory CD45RA+ cells. Remarks on this clone: The antigen remains undetermined. This CDR3 is also generated by other DNA sequences in the sample.

TCRdb's copy holds only in-frame clones and misses some; the assay was immunoSEQ multiplex PCR. The table includes some 2.1 million clones, about 95% detected once. The source is a man younger than 35 in good health. The sequenced material came from naive CD8+ T cells sorted from blood. The chain employs TRBV25-1 and TRBJ1-1, with D hard to call. The CDR3 here is CASSEYNTEAFF. The CDR3 bases are TGTGCCAGCAGTGAATATAACACTGAAGCTTTCTTT.